The source of this TCR beta chain is a study of breast tumors, draining lymph nodes, adjacent tissues. This CDR3 has 21 amino acids. Deletions cut 7 bases from V and 3 bases from J, with 31 bases between. The V gene's germline CDR1 is LNHDA and CDR2 SQIVND (reference sequence). The lymph nodes were axillary draining lymph nodes from breast cancer patients. In TCRdb, the multiplex PCR reads were re-called with MiXCR into one record per CDR3 protein. This table holds 150,000 to 200,000 distinct CDR3 sequences, roughly 31% found once. Concerning this clonotype itself: Its antigen is currently unknown.

General study findings and limits: Compared with basal-like, luminal-like tumors shared significantly more repertoire with nontumor tissue. Data fit most tumor T cells coming from lymph node, expanding in tumor.

This chain joins TRBV19 and TRBJ2-6; weak D call: TRBD2 (7 bases). The receptor's source is a female donor with breast cancer. Some clones in this sample may be carry-over from other donors' samples. The sample taken for sequencing was axillary lymph node tissue. For the CDR3, the DNA is TGTGCCAGTACCCCGACTGTGGGTTTTAGGGGGGGCGAGGTTGGGGCCAACGTCCTGACTTTC. Encoded protein: CASTPTVGFRGGEVGANVLTF.